These 19 T cell receptor beta chains were sequenced from one sample in a study of cytomegalovirus exposure and HLA in healthy donors. The PCR ran on 60 Vbeta and 13 Jbeta primers. Assay used: immunoSEQ multiplex PCR; TCRdb lists only in-frame clones, some missing. The table has about 150,000 clones, 70% seen once. Sequenced material: PBMCs. The source is a woman aged 55-70 years in good health and CMV-seropositive.

This clone was seen just once. The J gene is TRBJ2-2, the V gene TRBV5-4, with 13 nucleotides matching TRBD2. This CDR3 region has 16 residues. Trimming removed 2 bases from V and 4 bases from J; junction bases left unmatched: 2. Germline values: CDR1 SGHNT, CDR2 YYREEE (reference sequence). The CDR3 region has the DNA TGTGCCAGCAGCTTCGGACTAGCGGGAGCCACCGGGGAGCTGTTTTTT. This codes for CASSFGLAGATGELFF. Variable domain in full (rest from reference TRBV5-4 and TRBJ2-2): ETGVTQSPTHLIKTRGQQVTLRCSSQSGHNTVSWYQQALGQGPQFIFQYYREEENGRGNFPPRFSGLQFPNYSSELNVNALELDDSALYLCASSFGLAGATGELFFGEGSRLTVL.

The rearrangement links TRBV5-4 to TRBJ1-1; D might be TRBD1 (6 bases). The CDR3 is 15 residues long. V lost 3 bases, J lost 2 bases, and 14 bases lay in between. Germline CDR1 and CDR2: SGHNT and YYREEE (reference sequence). In nucleotides, the CDR3 is TGTGCCAGCAGCTCAGAAACCGGGACAAACACTGAAGCTTTCTTT. Translated, it gives CASSSETGTNTEAFF. The full variable domain, rest sourced from reference TRBV5-4 and TRBJ1-1, is ETGVTQSPTHLIKTRGQQVTLRCSSQSGHNTVSWYQQALGQGPQFIFQYYREEENGRGNFPPRFSGLQFPNYSSELNVNALELDDSALYLCASSSETGTNTEAFFGQGTRLTVV.

This clone was seen just once. Written as DNA, the CDR3 is TGTGCCAGCAGCTCGGACAGGGGGCATCAGCCCCAGCATTTT. Translating gives CASSSDRGHQPQHF. The chain employs TRBV27 and TRBJ1-5, with 11 bases aligning to TRBD1. CDR1 MNHEY and CDR2 SMNVEV come from the germline V gene (reference sequence). The CDR3 is 14 amino acids. V shed 6 bases and J 5 bases; nucleotides not matched to a gene: 3.

This chain connects TRBV30 to TRBJ1-1; 10 bases are shared with TRBD1. The ends lost 4 bases at V and 4 bases at J; junction bases unmatched: 3. Germline loops: CDR1 GTSNPN, CDR2 SVGIG (reference sequence). The CDR3 contains 13 residues. The CDR3 sequence: CAWNRQGATEAFF. CDR3 nucleotides: TGTGCCTGGAATCGACAGGGGGCCACTGAAGCTTTCTTT. Based on the CDR3 plus reference TRBV30 and TRBJ1-1, the full variable domain is SQTIHQWPATLVQPVGSPLSLECTVEGTSNPNLYWYRQAAGRGLQLLFYSVGIGQISSEVPQNLSASRPQDRQFILSSKKLLLSDSGFYLCAWNRQGATEAFFGQGTRLTVV.

The rearrangement links TRBV2 to TRBJ2-1, with a possible D match to TRBD1 (5 bases). Germline-derived CDR1 and CDR2 are SNHLY and FYNNEI. This CDR3 has 13 residues. Trimming pared 9 bases from V and 6 bases from J, leaving 15 bases between. As DNA, the CDR3 is TGTGCCAGTTGCCTAGGTAGGGGCAATGAGCAGTTCTTC. This encodes CASCLGRGNEQFF.

This clone turned up a few times. The chain is built from TRBV7-9 and TRBJ2-5; no firm D call. V lost 1 base and J 2 bases, leaving 8 bases between the germline ends. CDR1 is SEHNR, CDR2 FQNEAQ, per germline (reference sequence). There are 14 residues in the CDR3. CDR3: CASSLVQAQETQYF. CDR3 bases: TGTGCCAGCAGCTTAGTTCAAGCACAAGAGACCCAGTACTTC. The variable domain in full, completed from reference TRBV7-9 and TRBJ2-5, reads DTGVSQNPRHKITKRGQNVTFRCDPISEHNRLYWYRQTLGQGPEFLTYFQNEAQLEKSRLLSDRFSAERPKGSFSTLEIQRTEQGDSAMYLCASSLVQAQETQYFGPGTRLLVL.

As DNA, the CDR3 is TGCGCCAGCAGCCACCCCCGAGCGGAAGAGACCCAGTACTTC. It encodes CASSHPRAEETQYF. The V call is TRBV4-1, the J call TRBJ2-5, with D maybe TRBD2 (5 bases). V lost 3 bases and J lost 3, with 11 bases in between. The CDR3 length is 14 residues. From germline, CDR1 is MGHRA and CDR2 YSYEKL.

V gene TRBV6-5 combines with J gene TRBJ2-1, with 9 bases that match TRBD1. Germline trimming cut 3 bases from V and 3 bases from J; bases unmatched to any gene: 3. CDR3 length: 15 amino acids. Germline-derived CDR1 and CDR2 are MNHEY and SVGAGI. The CDR3 protein is CASSYGQGIYNEQFF. The CDR3 region has the DNA TGTGCCAGCAGTTATGGACAGGGGATCTACAATGAGCAGTTCTTC.

The chain couples TRBV11-2 to TRBJ1-1; D gene uncertain. The germline CDR1 and CDR2 sequences are SGHAT and FQNNGV. Trimming removed 2 bases from V and 0 bases from J, with 4 bases in between. CDR3 size: 13 residues. The CDR3 loop is CASSLYLNTEAFF. The CDR3 coding sequence is TGTGCCAGCAGCTTATACTTGAACACTGAAGCTTTCTTT.

This chain joins TRBV7-9 and TRBJ1-2; 9 bases agree with TRBD1. The germline V gene encodes CDR1 SEHNR and CDR2 FQNEAQ (reference sequence). The ends lost 4 bases at V and 2 bases at J; junction bases unmatched: 2. This CDR3 comprises 14 residues. CDR3 region: CASSSGTGNYGYTF. The CDR3 coding sequence is TGTGCCAGCAGCTCCGGGACAGGGAACTATGGCTACACCTTC. Full variable domain (rest looked up from reference TRBV7-9 and TRBJ1-2): DTGVSQNPRHKITKRGQNVTFRCDPISEHNRLYWYRQTLGQGPEFLTYFQNEAQLEKSRLLSDRFSAERPKGSFSTLEIQRTEQGDSAMYLCASSSGTGNYGYTFGSGTRLTVV.

There are a few counts of this clone. The chain has TRBV28 and TRBJ1-5, with D maybe TRBD1 (6 bases). V shed 5 bases and J shed 4 bases, with 9 bases lying between them. This CDR3 comprises 13 residues. Germline CDR1 and CDR2: MDHEN and SYDVKM. The CDR3 sequence: CASSRTENQPQHF. In DNA, the CDR3 is TGTGCCAGCAGTCGGACAGAAAATCAGCCCCAGCATTTT. The full variable domain, completed using reference TRBV28 and TRBJ1-5, is DVKVTQSSRYLVKRTGEKVFLECVQDMDHENMFWYRQDPGLGLRLIYFSYDVKMKEKGDIPEGYSVSREKKERFSLILESASTNQTSMYLCASSRTENQPQHFGDGTRLSIL.

This sequence joins TRBV6-1 and TRBJ2-2; 7 bases map to TRBD1. Germline assignment: CDR1 MNHNS and CDR2 SASEGT. V was clipped by 4 bases and J by 1 base; unmatched bases: 3. This CDR3 has 15 residues. The CDR3 bases are TGTGCCAGCAGTGTAAGGACAGGGAACACCGGGGAGCTGTTTTTT. Translating it yields CASSVRTGNTGELFF.

This clone was recorded only once. The V call is TRBV29-1, the J call TRBJ2-7; D unresolved. Germline CDR1 SQVTM, CDR2 ANQGSEA. This CDR3 spans 12 amino acids. Trimming left V 0 bases short and J 0 bases short, with 3 bases between. Here the CDR3 reads CSVEDGSYEQYF. The CDR3 region has the DNA TGCAGCGTTGAAGACGGCTCCTACGAGCAGTACTTC.

The CDR3 DNA is TGTGCCAGCAGCTGGGAGACAGGGGCCTATGGCTACACCTTC. It specifies CASSWETGAYGYTF. This chain uses TRBV5-8 with TRBJ1-2; 8 nucleotides match TRBD1. J lost 4 bases, V lost 3 bases, and 5 bases had no gene match. Germline values: CDR1 SGHTS, CDR2 YDEGEE. The CDR3 length is 14 residues.

The rearrangement uses TRBV5-1 and TRBJ2-5, with 9 bases fitting TRBD2. From germline, CDR1 is SGHRS and CDR2 YFSETQ. V was clipped by 1 base and J by 2 bases; unmatched bases: 6. This CDR3 contains 16 residues. CDR3 amino acids: CASSLQGTSTQETQYF. In DNA form, the CDR3 reads TGCGCCAGCAGCTTGCAAGGGACTAGCACACAAGAGACCCAGTACTTC.

The chain combines TRBV18 with TRBJ2-5; TRBD2 might be the D (5 bases). CDR1 KGHSH and CDR2 LQKENI come from the germline V gene. The ends were cut back, 2 bases at V and 0 bases at J, with 16 bases in the middle. The CDR3 runs to 17 residues. The CDR3 is CASSPIEGLLDQETQYF. The CDR3 bases are TGTGCCAGCTCACCAATCGAGGGCCTCTTGGACCAAGAGACCCAGTACTTC. The entire variable domain, with the rest obtained from reference TRBV18 and TRBJ2-5, is as follows: NAGVMQNPRHLVRRRGQEARLRCSPMKGHSHVYWYRQLPEEGLKFMVYLQKENIIDESGMPKERFSAEFPKEGPSILRIQQVVRGDSAAYFCASSPIEGLLDQETQYFGPGTRLLVL.

This clone was counted only a few times. The chain employs TRBV5-1 and TRBJ2-2; D ambiguous. The CDR3 is 14 amino acids. V dropped 3 bases and J dropped 9 bases, with 15 bases sitting between them. In germline, CDR1 is SGHRS, CDR2 YFSETQ. This CDR3 reads CASSSRSDARELFF. In nucleotides, the CDR3 is TGCGCCAGCAGCTCGAGGTCAGACGCTCGGGAGCTGTTTTTT.

The V gene is TRBV18, the J gene TRBJ1-1; no clear D gene. The CDR3 is 13 amino acids. The V gene lost 3 bases and the J gene lost 1 base, with 6 bases spanning the gap. Germline CDR1 KGHSH, CDR2 LQKENI. CDR3 residues: CASSPRENTEAFF. CDR3 in DNA: TGTGCCAGCTCACCCCGGGAGAACACTGAAGCTTTCTTT.

V usage is TRBV29-1 and J usage is TRBJ2-5; 11 bases match TRBD1. The CDR3 runs 15 residues. Germline V gene sequence: CDR1 SQVTM, CDR2 ANQGSEA. V was pared by 4 bases and J by 3 bases, with 7 bases of the junction left unmatched. CDR3 coding DNA: TGCAGCGTTGCTCCCGGGACAGGGGGAAAAGAGACCCAGTACTTC. Amino acids: CSVAPGTGGKETQYF.